The T cell receptor (beta chain) described here comes from a study of graft-versus-host responses after intestinal transplantation. Concerning this clone: Antigen unknown.

Measured with immunoSEQ multiplex PCR; TCRdb has only the in-frame clones, and not every one. The sample lists tens of thousands of clones, 88% occurring once. Trimming cost V 1 base and J 3 bases, with 16 bases left between them. This CDR3 has 17 residues. The V gene's germline CDR1 is MGHRA and CDR2 YSYEKL. This clonotype was obtained from a human donor who was the organ donor for an intestinal transplant. This sequence joins TRBV4-1 and TRBJ1-3, with no clear D. Here the sequenced sample was unstimulated CD4+ T cells sorted from spleen or lymph node cells, taken before transplant. The CDR3 coding sequence is TGCGCCAGCAGCCAAGTGCAGTCGAGGTATGGTGGAAACACCATATATTTT. Amino acid sequence: CASSQVQSRYGGNTIYF.